The TCR beta chain described here comes from a study of human T cells and chemical hapten exposure. TCRdb processed the RACE reads anew with MiXCR; each CDR3 protein has one entry. Of 180,000 or so distinct CDR3 sequences listed, 20% to 25% are singletons. Germline values: CDR1 SEHNR, CDR2 FQNEAQ (reference sequence). Trimming at V came to 5 bases and at J to 10 bases, leaving 4 bases not matched to a gene. The CDR3 is 13 residues long. Noted time point: patch test 3, about 24 weeks after DPC sensitization. Treatment noted: therapeutic diphenylcyclopropenone sensitization with weekly scalp DPC. The sequence was obtained from a woman between 40 and 50 years old with alopecia areata. Some clones in this sample may be carry-over from other donors' samples. The chain has TRBV7-9 and TRBJ1-6; 8 nucleotides match TRBD1. Material: whole blood, obtained in connection with sensitization to the hapten diphenylcyclopropenone (DPC). The CDR3 region has the DNA TGTGCCAGCAGCGGACAGGGAAACTCACCCCTCCACTTT. Its protein product is CASSGQGNSPLHF.